The entry below describes one T cell receptor (beta chain). This specimen comes from a study of CD8+CD57+ T cells in acquired aplastic anemia. Researchers used genomic DNA as the template to profile TCR beta VDJ and CDR3. TCRdb independently ran MiXCR on the reads; one entry per CDR3 protein. This sample yields approximately 270,000 distinct CDR3 sequences, of which around three fifths are seen a single time; less than 10% belongs to the top ten. The CDR3 runs 14 residues. Germline V gene sequence: CDR1 DFQATT, CDR2 SNEGSKA (reference sequence). Between the trimmed V and J ends, which lost 3 bases and 4 bases, there was a span of 15 bases.

The sequence derives from a human donor with severe aplastic anemia or a healthy control (not recorded which). The V call is TRBV20-1, the J call TRBJ1-1; D gene uncertain. Material for sequencing was sorted CD4+, CD8+, or CD8+CD57+ T cells (not recorded which) from PBMCs. CDR3 in DNA: TGCAGTGCTAGGGAAGGTGGGAGGGCCACTGAAGCTTTCTTT. Protein sequence: CSAREGGRATEAFF.